This T cell receptor (beta chain) stems from a study of T cells after posttransplantation cyclophosphamide. Findings and limits, study-wide: Later blood repertoires were often dominated by clones from the donor CD8+ memory compartment. TRB clonality was highly associated with recipient CMV seropositivity and reactivation. Blood and skin or GI T cell repertoires showed limited TRB overlap.

Sampled 1 year posttransplant, controls received myeloablative marrow transplants, methotrexate and a calcineurin inhibitor. As concerns this clone: Antigen unknown.

Here immunoSEQ multiplex PCR was the method, and the copy in TCRdb shows in-frame clones only, minus some. The data hold 9,700 or so clones, with roughly 90% observed a single time. CDR1 and CDR2 from the germline V gene are MRHNA and SNTAGT. J lost 3 bases, V lost 6 bases, and 6 bases had no gene match. The CDR3 is 15 residues long. V is TRBV6-4 and J is TRBJ2-3; 10 bases are shared with TRBD2. This sample comprised PBMCs, obtained roughly 460 days after allogeneic stem cell transplant with calcineurin inhibitor and methotrexate. The clonotype comes from a male patient aged 45-59 years who received an allogeneic stem cell transplant from an unrelated donor, was CMV-positive, and had chronic GVHD only. Some T cells may have come from the graft donor. The chain's CDR3 is CASSFLAGETDTQYF. DNA of the CDR3: TGTGCCAGCAGCTTTCTAGCGGGAGAGACAGATACGCAGTATTTT.